This T cell receptor (beta chain) appears in the sequencing data of a study of cytomegalovirus exposure and HLA in healthy donors. The study's findings and limits: Accounts indicate the classifier identified cytomegalovirus status with strong specificity and sensitivity. Rarity characterized most TCR sequences, yet some public TCRs appeared in many donors.

Libraries were prepared by immunoSEQ multiplex PCR; TCRdb keeps only in-frame clonotypes and omits some of them. The repertoire consists of more than 50,000 clones, with 90% to 95% occurring once and the leading ten covering 2% to 2.5%. As to this clone: Its antigen is not identified.

Donors were drawn from the approximately 130-subject validation cohort, separate from the roughly 610-subject first cohort. V was pared by 0 bases and J by 2 bases, with 10 bases between. CDR1 LGHNA and CDR2 YNFKEQ come from the germline V gene. CDR3 length: 15 amino acids. This clonotype was obtained from a woman in her thirties in good health and CMV-seronegative. The sample taken for sequencing was PBMCs. The chain links TRBV4-2 to TRBJ1-2; D is unresolved. The CDR3 protein is CASSQDPPENYGYTF. Here the CDR3 DNA reads TGTGCCAGCAGCCAAGATCCTCCGGAGAACTATGGCTACACCTTC.